This TCR beta chain is drawn from a study of cytomegalovirus exposure and HLA in healthy donors (dated by TCRdb to 2016 to 2017). Background on the whole study: The 500 to 800 repertoires of the first cohort and the 95 to 150 validation repertoires were produced on the same platform, according to a later analysis. To predict cytomegalovirus infection status, the study brought together high-throughput TCR immunosequencing, statistical association of individual TCRs with disease status, and machine learning. In addition to the first cohort of around 670 subjects, a separate validation cohort of 120 different subjects was used. The study aimed to test whether signatures of past pathogen exposure could be identified by cataloging public T cell receptors.

Library preparation employed the immunoSEQ multiplex PCR assay. As for the original processing: To diagnose cytomegalovirus status from the catalog of TCR beta chain sequences, a statistical classification framework was built. In its TCRdb copy, this immuneACCESS table keeps in-frame sequences only and misses some clones. Where compared with another copy, unresolved V genes explain less than half of these, and the others have no known cause. V and J calls plus clone size are reproduced from that table; the DNA served to infer D and trimming. This sample holds about 110,000 clones; approximately 96% were observed only once. The ten largest clones capture 0.67% of the sample. The CDR3 spans 15 residues, from the cysteine through the phenylalanine. Only CDR3 DNA remains: 45 bases, in frame from the first base. Germline trimming: 3 bases from V, 6 bases from J; junction bases outside gene matches: 9. The germline V gene specifies SGHDT as CDR1 and YYEEEE as CDR2.

Donors formed part of the validation cohort, which comprised 120 subjects and was distinct from the first cohort of under 800 subjects. A word on this clone: The specificity of this receptor is unknown. The sample holds no much larger clone one base away, and base qualities are not on file.

The paper as a whole reports these results and caveats: Most TCR sequences were observed very rarely across donors, whereas some public TCRs were present in many individuals. A later analysis had no HLA typing for the validation cohort, so co-occurrence there was scored across all 110 or so repertoires. Three of the identified cytomegalovirus-associated TCR beta chains were confirmed in vitro to be specific for cytomegalovirus antigens. The classifier was reported to diagnose cytomegalovirus status with high specificity and sensitivity in both the original cohort and the validation cohort. The authors suggested that the approach could potentially be extended to other disease states and immunological phenotypes. Of the cluster scores, 90% to 95% were above 0 in a later analysis, which found that TCRs clustered in the first cohort also tended to co-occur in the roughly 130 validation repertoires. A total of about 180 TCR beta chains were listed by the study as associated with cytomegalovirus.

The sequence was obtained from a woman younger than 30 in good health and CMV-seronegative. Here the chain combines TRBV5-6 and TRBJ2-5, and TRBD1 matches 9 of the central bases. Sequences were obtained from PBMCs. CDR3 region: CASSSPGQGRKTQYF. The nucleotide sequence reads TGTGCCAGCAGCTCTCCGGGACAGGGTAGGAAGACCCAGTACTTC.